These 32 T cell receptor beta chains originate from one sample sequenced in a study of T cell repertoires in cytomegalovirus infection. TCRdb ran MiXCR on the reads and lists one entry per CDR3 protein. The repertoire includes about 320,000 distinct CDR3 sequences, over 7.5% of them detected once, and approximately 4.7% sits in the top ten. The sample taken for sequencing was PBMCs. These receptors came from a human donor in good health (CMV status not recorded). Some clones in this sample may be carry-over from other donors' samples.

V is TRBV4-1 and J is TRBJ2-5, with D perhaps TRBD2 (6 bases). V was trimmed by 0 bases and J by 5 bases, leaving 16 bases between them. CDR1 and CDR2 (germline): MGHRA, YSYEKL. This CDR3 spans 16 amino acids. CDR3 sequence: CASSQESRGVSETQYF. As DNA, the CDR3 is TGCGCCAGCAGCCAAGAGTCTCGCGGGGTCTCGGAGACCCAGTACTTC.

This clonotype has at least ten counts. V gene TRBV6-2 or TRBV6-3 combines with J gene TRBJ2-7; D call uncertain. V was clipped by 1 base and J by 3 bases, with 7 bases between them. This CDR3 has 13 residues. The germline gives CDR1 MNHEY, CDR2 SVGEGT. For the CDR3, the DNA is TGTGCCAGCAGTTACTTGGAGAACTACGAGCAGTACTTC. It specifies CASSYLENYEQYF.

The V gene is TRBV11-2, the J gene TRBJ2-2; tentative D call: TRBD2 (5 bases). Germline CDR1 and CDR2: SGHAT and FQNNGV. Trimming took 2 bases from V and 4 from J, leaving 8 bases between them. This CDR3 comprises 14 residues. The CDR3 is CASSLIRGTGELFF. The CDR3 region has the DNA TGTGCCAGCAGCTTAATCCGGGGCACCGGGGAGCTGTTTTTT.

This clonotype was recorded at least ten times. CDR3 DNA: TGTGCCAGTAGTTCAGTTGGGGACAGGGCCAGAACTGAAGCTTTCTTT. Translating it yields CASSSVGDRARTEAFF. The V call is TRBV19, the J call TRBJ1-1, with TRBD1 identical over 9 bases. Germline-derived CDR1 and CDR2 are LNHDA and SQIVND (reference sequence). V shed 5 bases, J shed 5 bases, and the junction held 12 bases outside the gene matches. This CDR3 has 16 residues.

The chain joins TRBV7-2 to TRBJ2-7, with TRBD2 matching over 8 bases. Trimming took 2 bases from V and 3 from J; bases not matched to a gene: 15. The germline CDR1 and CDR2 sequences are SGHTA and FQGNSA. The CDR3 totals 18 residues. The CDR3 DNA follows: TGTGCCAGCAGCTTACGTTTTCGTCTTGCGGGGGGCCTCTACGAGCAGTACTTC. Translation gives CASSLRFRLAGGLYEQYF.

The genes are TRBV7-6 and TRBJ2-2; no definite D call. CDR3 length: 13 residues. Germline V gene sequence: CDR1 SGHVS, CDR2 FNYEAQ. V was pared by 5 bases and J by 6 bases, with 10 bases between. DNA of the CDR3: TGTGCCAGCAGCCCAGGAAGGTCCGGGGAGCTGTTTTTT. Protein sequence: CASSPGRSGELFF.

This chain joins TRBV11-1 and TRBJ2-3; TRBD2 matches 8 bases. The CDR3 is 17 residues long. Germline V CDR1 and CDR2: SGHAT, FQDESV (reference sequence). V lost 4 bases and J lost 6; bases outside the gene matches: 15. The CDR3 DNA reads as TGTGCCAGCAGCTCGCCCCACAGCGGGGGAGGTGCCGATACGCAGTATTTT. Translated: CASSSPHSGGGADTQYF. Full variable domain (missing parts from reference TRBV11-1 and TRBJ2-3): EAEVAQSPRYKITEKSQAVAFWCDPISGHATLYWYRQILGQGPELLVQFQDESVVDDSQLPKDRFSAERLKGVDSTLKIQPAELGDSAMYLCASSSPHSGGGADTQYFGPGTRLTVL.

This clonotype came up many times. The chain is built from TRBV7-2 and TRBJ2-3; D is possibly TRBD2 (7 bases). Trimming removed 0 bases at V and 5 bases at J, with 18 bases between. The CDR3 has 17 amino acids. Germline assignment: CDR1 SGHTA and CDR2 FQGNSA. As DNA, the CDR3 is TGTGCCAGCAGCTTAGCAAGGGGGGGTCATCCTGTAGATACGCAGTATTTT. Encoded protein: CASSLARGGHPVDTQYF.

This clonotype has a handful of counts. The CDR3 reads CASSLEGTSVNTIYF. CDR3 DNA: TGTGCCAGCAGCTTGGAGGGGACGAGCGTAAACACCATATATTTT. This chain uses TRBV7-2 with TRBJ1-3; D is perhaps TRBD1 (5 bases). The length of the CDR3 is 15 residues. V was shortened by 3 bases and J by 6 bases, with 15 bases between the two germline ends. The germline V gene has CDR1 SGHTA and CDR2 FQGNSA.

This clonotype was detected ten times or more. J is TRBJ2-7 and V is TRBV7-2; 10 bases are a match to TRBD1. After removal of 4 bases from V and 3 bases from J, the junction contained 3 bases not matched to a gene. This CDR3 is 14 amino acids long. CDR1 and CDR2 (germline): SGHTA, FQGNSA. The DNA of the CDR3 is TGTGCCAGCAGCTACCGGGACAGGGGCTACGAGCAGTACTTC. It encodes CASSYRDRGYEQYF.

There are many counts of this clonotype. The chain joins TRBV28 to TRBJ2-7; tentatively, D is TRBD1 (6 bases). This CDR3 is 12 amino acids long. With 6 bases removed from V and 7 bases from J, the gap between germline ends came to 13 bases. Germline CDR1 reads MDHEN; CDR2 reads SYDVKM. This CDR3 reads CASSLQGREQYF. For the CDR3, the DNA is TGTGCCAGCAGCCTACAGGGTAGGGAGCAGTACTTC. The variable domain in full, with the rest retrieved from reference TRBV28 and TRBJ2-7, is DVKVTQSSRYLVKRTGEKVFLECVQDMDHENMFWYRQDPGLGLRLIYFSYDVKMKEKGDIPEGYSVSREKKERFSLILESASTNQTSMYLCASSLQGREQYFGPGTRLTVT.

This clonotype was seen ten or more times. The chain uses TRBV27 and TRBJ1-5; D not resolved. This CDR3 has 16 residues. Deletions cut 4 bases from V and 2 bases from J, with 15 bases between. The germline gives CDR1 MNHEY, CDR2 SMNVEV (reference sequence). CDR3 DNA: TGTGCCAGCAGTTCACTTGCGGGCCCACGCAATCAGCCCCAGCATTTT. Translating gives CASSSLAGPRNQPQHF.

This sequence joins TRBV7-3 and TRBJ2-7; D remains ambiguous. V shed 2 bases and J shed 3 bases, with 14 bases lying between them. This CDR3 has 15 residues. CDR1 is SGHTA, CDR2 FQGTGA, per germline. This CDR3 reads CASSLPPDPDYEQYF. The CDR3 DNA reads TGTGCCAGCAGCTTACCACCGGACCCAGACTACGAGCAGTACTTC.

This clonotype was seen ten or more times. This sequence joins TRBV20-1 and TRBJ1-4; the D is unclear. CDR1 DFQATT and CDR2 SNEGSKA come from the germline V gene (reference sequence). The V end lost 0 bases, the J end lost 0 bases, and 14 bases lay between the germline ends. This CDR3 is 17 amino acids long. Here the CDR3 DNA reads TGCAGTGCTAGAGATCCCACCTCCGGGACAACTAATGAAAAACTGTTTTTT. Translating it yields CSARDPTSGTTNEKLFF.

The chain has TRBV15 and TRBJ2-3, with D unclear. Germline V gives CDR1 LNHNV, CDR2 YYDKDF (reference sequence). V was trimmed by 3 bases and J by 1 base, leaving 5 bases between them. The CDR3 extends over 13 amino acids. CDR3 bases: TGTGCCACCAGCAGGGCCGGCACAGATACGCAGTATTTT. This encodes CATSRAGTDTQYF.

Concerning this clonotype itself: This may be a read error: a much more frequent sequence differs by one nucleotide. The chain carries TRBV12-3 or TRBV12-4 and TRBJ2-7; TRBD1 matches at 9 bases. V was pared by 7 bases and J by 0 bases, with 4 bases of the junction left unmatched. The CDR3 spans 14 residues. CDR3 protein: CASTGQGFSYEQYF. The DNA of the CDR3 is TGTGCCAGCACAGGACAGGGGTTCTCCTACGAGCAGTACTTC.

In this sample, this clonotype turned up many times. The chain couples TRBV7-2 to TRBJ2-3; D is possibly TRBD2 (6 bases). Looked up from germline, CDR1 is SGHTA and CDR2 is FQGNSA. V lost 1 base, J lost 10 bases, and 21 bases lay in between. The CDR3 covers 16 residues. CDR3 amino acids: CASSLDRAGSSGAQYF. CDR3 nucleotide sequence: TGTGCCAGCAGCTTAGATCGGGCTGGGTCCTCGGGAGCGCAGTATTTT.

This clonotype was seen repeatedly, ten times or more. The chain employs TRBV29-1 and TRBJ2-1, with 10 bases matching TRBD2. This CDR3 has 13 amino acids. V gave up 7 bases and J gave up 4 bases; unmatched junction bases: 4. The V gene's germline CDR1 is SQVTM and CDR2 ANQGSEA. The CDR3 loop is CSGGLALYNEQFF. DNA for the CDR3: TGCAGCGGGGGACTAGCGCTTTACAATGAGCAGTTCTTC.

This sequence joins TRBV19 and TRBJ2-1; D is unclear. V gave up 4 bases and J gave up 7 bases, with 5 bases separating them. The germline V gene has CDR1 LNHDA and CDR2 SQIVND (reference sequence). The CDR3 runs 11 residues. The CDR3 region has the DNA TGTGCCAGTAGTAACCTGAATGAGCAGTTCTTC. This sequence encodes CASSNLNEQFF.

In its sample, this clonotype was seen many times. The chain is built from TRBV19 and TRBJ1-5; D gene uncertain. The V gene lost 1 base and the J gene lost 0 bases, with 7 bases spanning the gap. Germline lookup yields CDR1 LNHDA and CDR2 SQIVND (reference sequence). CDR3 length equals 15 residues. CDR3 coding DNA: TGTGCCAGTAGTATAGGGATCCTTAGCAATCAGCCCCAGCATTTT. Amino acids: CASSIGILSNQPQHF.

This clonotype is a singleton in its sample. The V gene is TRBV20-1, the J gene TRBJ1-1; the D is unclear. V lost 3 bases and J lost 0, with 14 bases in between. There are 15 residues in the CDR3. Germline CDR1 reads DFQATT; CDR2 reads SNEGSKA (reference sequence). This chain's CDR3 is CSARSQVPMNTEAFF. CDR3 in DNA: TGCAGTGCTAGGTCCCAGGTTCCCATGAACACTGAAGCTTTCTTT.

DNA of the CDR3: TGTGCCAGCACCCTACAGGGGTCCCTGGAGACCCAGTACTTC. Amino acid sequence: CASTLQGSLETQYF. The rearrangement uses TRBV6-1 and TRBJ2-5, with 7 bases aligning to TRBD1. This CDR3 is 14 amino acids long. The germline V gene has CDR1 MNHNS and CDR2 SASEGT. The junction had 10 bases not matched to a gene; V was cut back by 7 bases and J by 5 bases.

V and J are TRBV5-1 and TRBJ2-3; D remains ambiguous. With 0 bases removed from V and 4 bases from J, the gap between germline ends came to 9 bases. The CDR3 loop spans 14 amino acids. Germline CDR1 and CDR2: SGHRS and YFSETQ. The CDR3 bases are TGCGCCAGCAGCTTGGTCGCAAAGGCAGATACGCAGTATTTT. Its protein product is CASSLVAKADTQYF.

Many counts were recorded for this clonotype. The chain recombines TRBV12-3 or TRBV12-4 with TRBJ2-4; tentatively, D is TRBD1 or TRBD2 (5 bases each). Trimming took 8 bases from V and 7 from J, leaving 18 bases between them. CDR3 length: 14 residues. The chain's CDR3 is CASSPGTSGNIQYF. The CDR3 bases are TGTGCCAGCTCCCCTGGGACCTCGGGGAACATTCAGTACTTC.

This clonotype was detected a few times. The genes are TRBV2 and TRBJ1-1; maybe TRBD1 (5 bases). Between the trimmed V and J ends, which lost 4 bases and 3 bases, there was a span of 15 bases. The CDR3 has 15 residues. Germline CDR1 and CDR2: SNHLY and FYNNEI. Here the CDR3 DNA reads TGTGCCAGCAGTGCCGCCCGGGGCCAGGACACTGAAGCTTTCTTT. This translates into CASSAARGQDTEAFF.

This clonotype turned up a few times. The CDR3 DNA is TGTGCCAGCAGCTTCTTTCCAGGGAGCGAGACCCAGTACTTC. This sequence encodes CASSFFPGSETQYF. The chain employs TRBV5-8 and TRBJ2-5; D is possibly TRBD1 or TRBD2 (5 bases each). This CDR3 is built from 14 residues. Germline values: CDR1 SGHTS, CDR2 YDEGEE. V gave up 2 bases and J gave up 5 bases, with 13 bases separating them.

This clonotype turned up a few times. This chain links TRBV20-1 with TRBJ2-7; perhaps D is TRBD1 or TRBD2 (5 bases each). Trimming took off 7 bases at V and 2 bases at J, with 12 bases between the two ends. CDR1 and CDR2 from the germline V gene are DFQATT and SNEGSKA (reference sequence). The CDR3 spans 12 residues. The CDR3 DNA sequence: TGCAGTGGTACCGGGGCCACCTACGAGCAGTACTTC. Translation gives CSGTGATYEQYF.

This clonotype was counted a few times. The rearrangement uses TRBV12-5 and TRBJ2-2; 8 nucleotides match TRBD1. The J segment lost 7 bases and the V segment lost 0 bases, leaving 7 bases of the junction unmatched. This CDR3 has 16 residues. Germline values: CDR1 LGHNT, CDR2 FRNRAP. The CDR3 region is CASGLVDRGRGGELFF. DNA of the CDR3: TGTGCTAGTGGTTTGGTCGACAGGGGCCGAGGCGGGGAGCTGTTTTTT. Together with reference TRBV12-5 and TRBJ2-2, the CDR3 gives the full variable domain: DARVTQTPRHKVTEMGQEVTMRCQPILGHNTVFWYRQTMMQGLELLAYFRNRAPLDDSGMPKDRFSAEMPDATLATLKIQPSEPRDSAVYFCASGLVDRGRGGELFFGEGSRLTVL.

The chain is built from TRBV20-1 and TRBJ1-1; D is possibly TRBD1 (5 bases). With 0 bases removed from V and 9 bases from J, the gap between germline ends came to 17 bases. From germline, CDR1 is DFQATT and CDR2 SNEGSKA (reference sequence). This CDR3 contains 14 residues. The CDR3 DNA reads TGCAGTGCTAGAGATAGGGGTAGAGGGGTCCAAGCTTTCTTT. Residues: CSARDRGRGVQAFF.

This clonotype has more than one count but fewer than ten. The chain is built from TRBV28 and TRBJ2-7; 10 positions match TRBD1. The length of the CDR3 is 15 residues. From germline, CDR1 is MDHEN and CDR2 SYDVKM. The ends lost 5 bases at V and 4 bases at J; junction bases unmatched: 8. The CDR3 loop reads CASSRQTGGGYEQYF. CDR3 bases: TGTGCCAGCAGTAGACAGACAGGGGGCGGGTACGAGCAGTACTTC.

This clonotype was recorded many times. This chain uses TRBV12-3 or TRBV12-4 with TRBJ2-7, with a weak D call TRBD2 (7 bases). The CDR3 runs 13 residues. V was pared by 7 bases and J by 6 bases, with 16 bases between. The CDR3 sequence: CASTLGGAGEQYF. CDR3 nucleotide sequence: TGTGCCAGCACCCTAGGGGGGGCGGGCGAGCAGTACTTC.

This clonotype occurred a few times. This chain uses TRBV12-3 or TRBV12-4 with TRBJ2-2; 7 bases are a match to TRBD1. The CDR3 loop spans 14 amino acids. V was pared by 6 bases and J by 6 bases, with 7 bases of the junction left unmatched. CDR3 bases: TGTGCCAGCAGATTGACAGGGACCGCCGGGGAGCTGTTTTTT. Its translation is CASRLTGTAGELFF.